Listed below are T cell receptor beta chains from one sample, sequenced in a study of control samples from healthy donors and cancer patients. This table comes from immunoSEQ multiplex PCR, and its TCRdb copy is limited to in-frame clones, with some not included. The sample records over 150,000 clones, 94% being singletons. The specimen was PBMCs. The source of these receptors is a man aged 60 to 69 with colorectal cancer. Both conserved end residues are part of each CDR3. Each record gives: V gene, J gene, CDR3 protein.

v_call: TRBV11-2; j_call: TRBJ2-6; cdr3_aa: CASSRSQGPGANVLTF
v_call: TRBV7-9; j_call: TRBJ1-2; cdr3_aa: CASSLAGSANYGYTF
v_call: TRBV27; j_call: TRBJ2-5; cdr3_aa: CASSLRFQETQYF
v_call: TRBV9; j_call: TRBJ2-1; cdr3_aa: CASSVGQGGSYEQFF
v_call: TRBV9; j_call: TRBJ2-1; cdr3_aa: CASSVRPFEGTGTSYNEQFF
v_call: TRBV5-4; j_call: TRBJ2-2; cdr3_aa: CASSLERGTGELFF
v_call: TRBV7-9; j_call: TRBJ1-4; cdr3_aa: CASSQGQLNEKLFF
v_call: TRBV3-1/TRBV3-2; j_call: TRBJ2-1; cdr3_aa: CASSSSGGAYNEQFF
v_call: TRBV7-2; j_call: TRBJ1-5; cdr3_aa: CASSLRGDGNQPQHF
v_call: TRBV5-1; j_call: TRBJ2-6; cdr3_aa: CASSPGQGSPGANVLTF
v_call: TRBV18; j_call: TRBJ2-2; cdr3_aa: CASSPTAGNTGELFF
v_call: TRBV14; j_call: TRBJ2-1; cdr3_aa: CASSQDGGEQFF
v_call: TRBV6-5; j_call: TRBJ1-1; cdr3_aa: CASSYLTDSTEAFF
v_call: TRBV27; j_call: TRBJ2-6; cdr3_aa: CASSPTLRQGAPGANVLTF
v_call: TRBV7-9; j_call: TRBJ1-1; cdr3_aa: CASSLKTERAEAFF
v_call: TRBV5-1; j_call: TRBJ2-2; cdr3_aa: CASSPRLGELFF